The 27 T cell receptor beta chains below come from one sample, sequenced in a study of naive and memory T cell subsets. For these TCRs, the target antigens are not known. Study results and caveats: A few larger clonotypes appeared in naive repertoires, especially CD8, possibly memory cells re-expressing CD45RA.

An equimolar mix of two oligonucleotides served as the beta constant-region primer for TRBC1 and TRBC2. Nested alpha and beta constant-region primers with the SP2 primer drove four PCR rounds on ligated cDNA. TCRdb re-analysed the UMI-ligation and nested PCR reads in MiXCR, keeping a single row per CDR3 protein. Of 150,000 or so distinct CDR3 sequences listed, 22% are singletons. Material: naive CD4+ T cells from blood. The source of these receptors is a human donor in good health.

The chain recombines TRBV7-9 with TRBJ1-3; 7 bases agree with TRBD1. This CDR3 is built from 15 residues. Germline V gives CDR1 SEHNR, CDR2 FQNEAQ (reference sequence). V shed 5 bases, J shed 4 bases, and the junction held 8 bases outside the gene matches. The DNA of the CDR3 is TGTGCCAGCAGCCTGAGGGGGCGCACGGGAAACACCATATATTTT. Encoded protein: CASSLRGRTGNTIYF.

The J gene is TRBJ2-7, the V gene TRBV6-5, with 7 positions matching TRBD1. The CDR3 has 13 residues. The germline V gene encodes CDR1 MNHEY and CDR2 SVGAGI. The ends lost 5 bases at V and 5 bases at J; junction bases unmatched: 6. CDR3 in amino acids: CASSTDRVNEQYF. For the CDR3, the DNA is TGTGCCAGCAGTACCGACAGGGTGAACGAGCAGTACTTC.

The chain has TRBV7-2 and TRBJ2-2, with 11 bases aligning to TRBD2. Germline V gene lookup returns CDR1 SGHTA and CDR2 FQGNSA. This CDR3 region has 19 residues. J lost 5 bases, V lost 5 bases, and 16 bases had no gene match. The CDR3, as DNA: TGTGCCAGCAGCCCCCCAAGTCTAGCGGGAGGTGGGAATACCGGGGAGCTGTTTTTT. Encoded protein: CASSPPSLAGGGNTGELFF.

This clonotype appeared a single time. This chain joins TRBV7-9 and TRBJ1-2; unclear D gene. The CDR3 is 14 residues long. V was clipped by 6 bases and J by 4 bases, with 15 bases between them. Germline assignment: CDR1 SEHNR and CDR2 FQNEAQ (reference sequence). CDR3 DNA sequence: TGTGCCAGCAGTCAGACAAGCGTCGCCTATGGCTACACCTTC. Translating it yields CASSQTSVAYGYTF.

The chain uses TRBV7-8 and TRBJ2-7, with a weak D call TRBD1 (7 bases). V lost 1 base to trimming and J lost 1 base, with 23 bases between them. The CDR3 runs to 19 residues. Germline CDR1 SGHVS, CDR2 FQNEAQ. DNA of the CDR3: TGTGCCAGCAGCTTAGTGCGGCCGGCCGGGGGACAGTCTTCCTACGAGCAGTACTTC. Its translation is CASSLVRPAGGQSSYEQYF.

This rearrangement joins TRBV7-2 to TRBJ2-1; 8 nucleotides line up with TRBD1. The J segment lost 9 bases and the V segment lost 4 bases, leaving 5 bases of the junction unmatched. The CDR3 contains 13 residues. Per germline, CDR1 SGHTA and CDR2 FQGNSA. The DNA of the CDR3 is TGTGCCAGCAGCTCGGACAGGGTCGCTGAGCAGTTCTTC. Residues: CASSSDRVAEQFF.

The chain couples TRBV5-4 to TRBJ1-3; D is ambiguous. There are 14 residues in the CDR3. Trimming left V 4 bases short and J 8 bases short, with 16 bases between. Germline assignment: CDR1 SGHNT and CDR2 YYREEE (reference sequence). CDR3 sequence: CASSVGLERDTIYF. The CDR3 bases are TGTGCCAGCAGCGTTGGCCTGGAACGGGACACCATATATTTT.

The J gene is TRBJ1-2, the V gene TRBV18; TRBD1 matches at 11 bases. Germline V CDR1 and CDR2: KGHSH, LQKENI. The J segment lost 7 bases and the V segment lost 5 bases, leaving 3 bases of the junction unmatched. CDR3 length: 13 residues. The CDR3 nucleotides read TGTGCCAGCTCAAGGACAGGGGGCTTTGGCTACACCTTC. Its translation is CASSRTGGFGYTF.

This clonotype was found a few times. The gene calls are TRBV13 and TRBJ2-3; 11 nucleotides align to TRBD2. With V trimmed by 2 bases and J by 6 bases, 10 bases remained unmatched. This CDR3 has 17 amino acids. CDR1 is PRHDT, CDR2 FYEKMQ, per germline (reference sequence). CDR3 protein: CASSLRPVAGGPDTQYF. Here the CDR3 DNA reads TGTGCCAGCAGCTTACGTCCGGTAGCGGGAGGGCCGGATACGCAGTATTTT.

This clonotype has only a few counts. The genes are TRBV6-1 and TRBJ2-2; 10 nucleotides match TRBD1. Per the germline V gene, CDR1 is MNHNS and CDR2 is SASEGT. V shed 6 bases, J shed 5 bases, and the junction held 3 bases outside the gene matches. This CDR3 is 14 amino acids long. CDR3 amino acids: CASSGTGVTGELFF. DNA of the CDR3: TGTGCCAGCAGCGGGACAGGGGTTACCGGGGAGCTGTTTTTT.

This clonotype was counted between two and nine times. The V and J genes are TRBV5-1 and TRBJ2-7; TRBD2 might be the D (6 bases). CDR1 SGHRS and CDR2 YFSETQ come from the germline V gene. This CDR3 is 14 amino acids long. V was shortened by 1 base and J by 4 bases, with 12 bases between the two germline ends. CDR3 bases: TGCGCCAGCAGCTTGCCCATGGCGGGATACGAGCAGTACTTC. Translated: CASSLPMAGYEQYF.

This chain connects TRBV3-1 to TRBJ1-1; D is unresolved. The CDR3 sequence is 15 residues long. V shed 2 bases and J shed 1 base, with 11 bases lying between them. CDR1 and CDR2 from the germline V gene are LGHDT and YNNKEL (reference sequence). The CDR3 DNA is TGTGCCAGCAGCCAAACCGGACCCAGGAACACTGAAGCTTTCTTT. Translated: CASSQTGPRNTEAFF.

The V and J genes are TRBV6-1 and TRBJ1-1; D perhaps matches TRBD1 (6 bases). The CDR3 has 12 residues. The germline V and J ends were trimmed by 6 bases and 10 bases, with 15 bases remaining between them. Per the germline V gene, CDR1 is MNHNS and CDR2 is SASEGT. As DNA, the CDR3 is TGTGCCAGCAGACCTACGGGACAATTAGCTTTCTTT. It yields the protein CASRPTGQLAFF.

The chain has TRBV6-5 and TRBJ2-1, with 7 bases fitting TRBD1. CDR3 length equals 11 residues. V was clipped by 4 bases and J by 13 bases; unmatched bases: 4. Germline-derived CDR1 and CDR2 are MNHEY and SVGAGI. The CDR3 spells CASSSTGNQFF. DNA for the CDR3: TGTGCCAGCAGTTCGACAGGGAATCAGTTCTTC.

The sample holds many counts of this clonotype. This chain uses TRBV5-4 with TRBJ2-1, with D unresolved. V dropped 2 bases and J dropped 4 bases, with 10 bases sitting between them. This CDR3 is 14 amino acids long. The germline V gene encodes CDR1 SGHNT and CDR2 YYREEE (reference sequence). This chain's CDR3 is CASSLMDGYNEQFF. CDR3 in DNA: TGTGCCAGCAGCTTAATGGACGGTTACAATGAGCAGTTCTTC.

The CDR3 nucleotides read TGTGCCAGCAGCCAAGGGATCTACGAGCAGTACTTC. Amino acid sequence: CASSQGIYEQYF. The rearrangement uses TRBV3-1 and TRBJ2-7; D ambiguous. With 1 base removed from V and 3 bases from J, the gap between germline ends came to 4 bases. The CDR3 has 12 residues. In germline, CDR1 is LGHDT, CDR2 YNNKEL (reference sequence).

This sequence joins TRBV28 and TRBJ2-7; D possibly uses TRBD1 or TRBD2 (5 bases each). V lost 3 bases and J 6 bases, leaving 9 bases between the germline ends. CDR3 length: 12 amino acids. The V gene's germline CDR1 is MDHEN and CDR2 SYDVKM. CDR3 nucleotide sequence: TGTGCCAGCAGTTTCCCAGGGAGCGAGCAGTACTTC. It translates to CASSFPGSEQYF.

This clonotype was detected only a few times. The chain joins TRBV13 to TRBJ2-1, with 12 positions matching TRBD2. J was trimmed by 0 bases and V by 5 bases; bases with no gene match: 11. This CDR3 comprises 19 residues. CDR1 is PRHDT, CDR2 FYEKMQ, per germline (reference sequence). This CDR3 reads CASSNQTSGSLFSYNEQFF. Written as DNA, the CDR3 is TGTGCCAGCAGCAACCAGACTAGCGGGAGTCTTTTCTCCTACAATGAGCAGTTCTTC.

The chain joins TRBV7-9 to TRBJ1-5; perhaps TRBD1 as D (6 bases). Germline V CDR1 and CDR2: SEHNR, FQNEAQ (reference sequence). V was shortened by 4 bases and J by 4 bases, with 11 bases between the two germline ends. This CDR3 has 14 amino acids. The CDR3 loop reads CASSYGQGNQPQHF. The DNA for the CDR3 is TGTGCCAGCAGCTACGGCCAGGGGAATCAGCCCCAGCATTTT. The full variable domain, with the rest looked up from reference TRBV7-9 and TRBJ1-5, is DTGVSQNPRHKITKRGQNVTFRCDPISEHNRLYWYRQTLGQGPEFLTYFQNEAQLEKSRLLSDRFSAERPKGSFSTLEIQRTEQGDSAMYLCASSYGQGNQPQHFGDGTRLSIL.

This clonotype turned up a few times. This sequence joins TRBV7-6 and TRBJ1-4, with 7 bases fitting TRBD1. CDR3 length: 14 residues. V lost 1 base to trimming and J lost 7 bases; unmatched junction nucleotides: 3. The V gene's germline CDR1 is SGHVS and CDR2 FNYEAQ. The CDR3 sequence: CASSLDRGREKLFF. CDR3 in DNA: TGTGCCAGCAGCTTAGACAGGGGTCGTGAAAAACTGTTTTTT.

This chain connects TRBV7-9 to TRBJ1-6; tentatively, D is TRBD1 (5 bases). Trimming pared 3 bases from V and 7 bases from J, leaving 13 bases between. This CDR3 is built from 15 residues. Germline V gene data show CDR1 as SEHNR and CDR2 as FQNEAQ (reference sequence). The CDR3 protein is CASSLVGPENSPLHF. The DNA for the CDR3 is TGTGCCAGCAGCTTGGTGGGACCGGAAAATTCACCCCTCCACTTT.

The rearrangement uses TRBV28 and TRBJ2-7, with D perhaps matching TRBD2 (6 bases). This CDR3 spans 14 amino acids. Per germline, CDR1 MDHEN and CDR2 SYDVKM. V lost 7 bases and J 3 bases, leaving 16 bases between the germline ends. The CDR3 loop is CASTNPWRDYEQYF. Written as DNA, the CDR3 is TGTGCCAGCACCAACCCGTGGAGGGACTACGAGCAGTACTTC.

This clonotype was picked up one time. The V call is TRBV5-1, the J call TRBJ1-1; tentatively, D is TRBD1 (5 bases). V was clipped by 0 bases and J by 1 base, with 10 bases between them. The CDR3 has 15 residues. Germline lookup yields CDR1 SGHRS and CDR2 YFSETQ. The CDR3: CASSLGRGGNTEAFF. CDR3 DNA: TGCGCCAGCAGCTTGGGACGGGGCGGGAACACTGAAGCTTTCTTT.

The rearrangement links TRBV6-6 to TRBJ1-4; 8 bases fit TRBD1. Germline lookup yields CDR1 MNHNY and CDR2 SVGAGI (reference sequence). The CDR3 loop spans 13 amino acids. The V segment lost 6 bases and the J segment 8 bases; nucleotides outside the gene matches: 5. This chain's CDR3 is CASRQGVWEKLFF. For the CDR3, the DNA is TGTGCCAGCAGACAGGGGGTGTGGGAAAAACTGTTTTTT.

There are a few counts of this clonotype. The chain combines TRBV10-3 with TRBJ1-1; 11 bases agree with TRBD1. Losses at the gene ends were 4 bases for V and 4 bases for J; bases not matched to a gene: 5. This CDR3 spans 15 amino acids. The germline gives CDR1 ENHRY, CDR2 SYGVKD. For the CDR3, the DNA is TGTGCCATCAGTGGGACAGGGGGCGGTTTCACTGAAGCTTTCTTT. It encodes CAISGTGGGFTEAFF.

This clonotype has more than one count but fewer than ten. The V gene is TRBV20-1, the J gene TRBJ2-3; 7 bases match TRBD2. The CDR3 totals 15 residues. In germline, CDR1 is DFQATT, CDR2 SNEGSKA (reference sequence). With V trimmed by 0 bases and J by 1 base, 4 bases remained unmatched. The CDR3 region is CSARETSRRTDTQYF. The CDR3 DNA reads as TGCAGTGCTAGAGAGACTAGCAGACGCACAGATACGCAGTATTTT.

This clonotype showed up many times. The V call is TRBV6-1, the J call TRBJ2-5; tentatively, D is TRBD1 or TRBD2 (7 bases each). The CDR3 runs 14 residues. Germline CDR1 and CDR2: MNHNS and SASEGT. This chain's CDR3 is CGTGGGGSDETQYF. The CDR3 region has the DNA TGTGGAACCGGAGGGGGCGGGAGTGACGAGACCCAGTACTTC.